The 6 T cell receptor beta chains below come from one sample, sequenced in a study of blood T cell repertoires in COVID-19. The protocol was immunoSEQ multiplex PCR, while the TCRdb copy is restricted to in-frame clones and leaves out a portion. The sample lists 160,000 or so clones, about 81% occurring once. What was sequenced was peripheral blood. These receptor sequences come from a human donor in a cohort sampled during active COVID-19.

J is TRBJ1-6 and V is TRBV6-5; 9 bases match TRBD1. This CDR3 is built from 14 residues. Losses at the gene ends were 5 bases for V and 6 bases for J; bases not matched to a gene: 2. Germline CDR1 MNHEY, CDR2 SVGAGI. The CDR3 nucleotides are TGTGCCAGCAGTAGGGACAGGGTTAATTCACCCCTCCACTTT. Its translation is CASSRDRVNSPLHF.

This sequence joins TRBV7-2 and TRBJ2-1; unclear D gene. The CDR3 contains 15 residues. The germline CDR1 and CDR2 sequences are SGHTA and FQGNSA. V gave up 5 bases and J gave up 8 bases, with 19 bases separating them. The CDR3 DNA sequence: TGTGCCAGCAGCCACCTCGGGTACCCTAACGATGAGCAGTTCTTC. Translating gives CASSHLGYPNDEQFF. The full variable domain, rest sourced from reference TRBV7-2 and TRBJ2-1, is GAGVSQSPSNKVTEKGKDVELRCDPISGHTALYWYRQSLGQGLEFLIYFQGNSAPDKSGLPSDRFSAERTGGSVSTLTIQRTQQEDSAVYLCASSHLGYPNDEQFFGPGTRLTVL.

The V and J genes are TRBV5-1 and TRBJ2-3, with D maybe TRBD1 (5 bases). Germline V CDR1 and CDR2: SGHRS, YFSETQ. This CDR3 has 12 residues. Trimming removed 4 bases from V and 11 bases from J, with 14 bases in between. The CDR3 here is CASSPTGMGQYF. Written as DNA, the CDR3 is TGCGCCAGCAGCCCTACAGGAATGGGGCAGTATTTT.

The chain uses TRBV6-2 or TRBV6-3 and TRBJ1-5, with 9 bases that match TRBD1. V shed 2 bases and J 3 bases; nucleotides not matched to a gene: 11. This CDR3 contains 18 residues. Per germline, CDR1 MNHEY and CDR2 SVGEGT. The CDR3 sequence is CASSYQVGTGTYNQPQHF. CDR3 nucleotides: TGTGCCAGCAGTTACCAAGTCGGGACAGGGACTTACAATCAGCCCCAGCATTTT.

This chain uses TRBV14 with TRBJ2-2; 9 bases align to TRBD2. CDR1 SGHDN and CDR2 FVKESK come from the germline V gene. The CDR3 totals 17 residues. J was trimmed by 0 bases and V by 5 bases; bases with no gene match: 7. In DNA, the CDR3 is TGTGCCAGCAGCGTGAGGAGCGGGAGGACGAACACCGGGGAGCTGTTTTTT. This encodes CASSVRSGRTNTGELFF.

The rearrangement links TRBV7-2 to TRBJ2-7; TRBD1 is a possible D gene (6 bases). The CDR3 is made up of 15 amino acids. With 2 bases removed from V and 2 bases from J, the gap between germline ends came to 13 bases. Germline V gene lookup returns CDR1 SGHTA and CDR2 FQGNSA. CDR3 DNA sequence: TGTGCCAGCAGCTTAAGTGGGGGCGTAACCTACGAGCAGTACTTC. Translating gives CASSLSGGVTYEQYF.